This T cell receptor beta chain was recorded in a study of regulatory T cells in long-lasting Graves disease. Time point indicated: newly diagnosed GD, antithyroid drugs for less than 3 months. PBMC-derived RNA was used for the TCR library. CDR3 length: 14 residues. Germline CDR1 LNHDA, CDR2 SQIVND (reference sequence). Deletions cut 4 bases from V and 5 bases from J, with 14 bases between. Construction of the TCR beta libraries employed iRepertoire HTBI primers in conjunction with Arm-PCR of CDR3 regions. TCRdb fed the multiplex PCR reads into MiXCR, producing one record per CDR3 protein. In the table there are a few hundred thousand distinct CDR3 sequences, around an eighth of which are singletons. These sequences were also reported in another study, on T cells in Graves' hyperthyroidism and ophthalmopathy. That paper adds: Across 18 months, stable Graves' hyperthyroidism was marked by no progression to ophthalmopathy. HTBI primers were the set used in a first-round RT-PCR of the TCR CDR3. Most thyroid clonotypes expanded above 0.001 were also detected in blood.

The sequencing here drew on peripheral blood mononuclear cells (PBMCs), taken at new diagnosis, from a patient treated with antithyroid drugs. This sequence was found in a young man with Graves disease. The V call is TRBV19, the J call TRBJ2-5; weak D call: TRBD2 (6 bases). CDR3 DNA: TGTGCCAGTAGTACCCGGGAGCTAGGGGAGACCCAGTACTTC. Protein: CASSTRELGETQYF.